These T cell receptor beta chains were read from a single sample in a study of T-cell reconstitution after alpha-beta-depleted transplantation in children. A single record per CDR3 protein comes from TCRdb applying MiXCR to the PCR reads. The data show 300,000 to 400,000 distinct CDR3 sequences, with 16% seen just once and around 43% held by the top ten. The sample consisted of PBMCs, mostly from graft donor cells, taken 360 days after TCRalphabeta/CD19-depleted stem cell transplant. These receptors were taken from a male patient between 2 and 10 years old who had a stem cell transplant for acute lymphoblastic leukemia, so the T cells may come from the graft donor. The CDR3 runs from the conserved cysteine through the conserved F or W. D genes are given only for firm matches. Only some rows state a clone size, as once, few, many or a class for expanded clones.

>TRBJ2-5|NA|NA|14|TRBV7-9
CASSLALRARTQYF
TGTGCCAGCAGCTTAGCGCTCCGGGCCCGGACCCAGTACTTC
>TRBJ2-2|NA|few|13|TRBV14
CASSALGGGELFF
TGTGCCAGCAGCGCACTAGGGGGCGGGGAGCTGTTTTTT
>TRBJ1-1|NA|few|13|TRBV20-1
CSVLNYQGAEAFF
TGCAGTGTCCTAAACTATCAGGGAGCTGAAGCTTTCTTT
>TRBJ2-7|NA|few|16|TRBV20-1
CSARNPTSPSSYEQYF
TGCAGTGCTAGAAACCCAACTAGTCCAAGCTCCTACGAGCAGTACTTC
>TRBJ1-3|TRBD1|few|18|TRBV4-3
CASSQAIGTGISGNTIYF
TGCGCCAGCAGCCAAGCTATAGGGACAGGGATCTCTGGAAACACCATATATTTT
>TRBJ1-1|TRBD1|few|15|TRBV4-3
CASSQDNRGYTEAFF
TGCGCCAGCAGCCAAGATAACAGGGGATACACTGAAGCTTTCTTT
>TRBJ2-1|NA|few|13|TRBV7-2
CASSLPTNNEQFF
TGTGCCAGCAGCCTCCCTACCAACAATGAGCAGTTCTTC
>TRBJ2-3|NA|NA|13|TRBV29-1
CSVLGGGTDTQYF
TGCAGCGTTCTAGGAGGAGGCACAGATACGCAGTATTTT
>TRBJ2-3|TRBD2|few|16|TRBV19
CASTPLAGGVTDTQYF
TGTGCCAGCACCCCCCTAGCGGGAGGGGTCACAGATACGCAGTATTTT
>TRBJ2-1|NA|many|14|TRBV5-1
CASSLREFDNEQFF
TGCGCCAGCAGCTTGAGGGAGTTTGATAATGAGCAGTTCTTC
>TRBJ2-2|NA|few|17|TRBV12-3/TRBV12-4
CASSPPLAEGNTGELFF
TGTGCCAGCAGCCCTCCCCTGGCGGAGGGAAACACCGGGGAGCTGTTTTTT
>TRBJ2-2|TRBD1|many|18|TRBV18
CASSPLAYRGTTSGELFF
TGTGCCAGCTCACCACTGGCATACAGGGGAACTACCTCCGGGGAGCTGTTTTTT
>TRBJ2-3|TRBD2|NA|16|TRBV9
CASSVGLAGGWDTQYF
TGTGCCAGCAGCGTAGGACTAGCGGGAGGATGGGATACGCAGTATTTT
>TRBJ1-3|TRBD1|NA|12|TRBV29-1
CVGQGSGNTIYF
TGCGTAGGACAGGGATCTGGAAACACCATATATTTT
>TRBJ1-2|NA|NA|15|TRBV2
CASSEGVRGANGYTF
TGTGCCAGCAGTGAAGGGGTGCGGGGGGCGAATGGCTACACCTTC
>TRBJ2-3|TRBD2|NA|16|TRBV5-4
CASSEAAGREGDTQYF
TGTGCCAGCAGCGAGGCAGCGGGAAGAGAAGGGGATACGCAGTATTTT
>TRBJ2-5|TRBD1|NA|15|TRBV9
CASTRAGGLRETQYF
TGTGCCAGCACCCGGGCAGGGGGATTAAGAGAGACCCAGTACTTC
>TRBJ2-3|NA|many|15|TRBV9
CASSVVGQRTDTQYF
TGTGCCAGCAGCGTAGTTGGACAACGCACAGATACGCAGTATTTT
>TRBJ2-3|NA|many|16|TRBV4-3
CASSQDLRGNTDTQYF
TGCGCCAGCAGCCAAGATTTACGAGGGAACACAGATACGCAGTATTTT
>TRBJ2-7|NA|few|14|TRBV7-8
CASSLRGAPYEQYF
TGTGCCAGCAGCTTACGCGGGGCCCCCTACGAGCAGTACTTC
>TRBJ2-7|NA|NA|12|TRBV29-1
CSVDQGGYEQYF
TGCAGCGTTGATCAGGGGGGCTACGAGCAGTACTTC
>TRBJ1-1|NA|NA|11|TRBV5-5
CASSRPGQAFF
TGTGCCAGCAGCCGCCCGGGACAAGCTTTCTTT
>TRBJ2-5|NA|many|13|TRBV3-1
CASSRGPGETQYF
TGTGCCAGCAGCCGCGGACCGGGAGAGACCCAGTACTTC
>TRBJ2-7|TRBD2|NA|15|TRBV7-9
CASSLDRTSGSEQYF
TGTGCCAGCAGCTTAGACCGGACTAGCGGGAGCGAGCAGTACTTC
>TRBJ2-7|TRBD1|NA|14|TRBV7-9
CASSMPGQSYEQYF
TGTGCCAGCAGCATGCCGGGACAGTCCTACGAGCAGTACTTC
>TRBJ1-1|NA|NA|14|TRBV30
CAWSMAGRDTEAFF
TGTGCCTGGAGTATGGCAGGGAGAGACACTGAAGCTTTCTTT
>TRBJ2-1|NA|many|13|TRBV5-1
CASRPTIYNEQFF
TGCGCCAGCAGGCCAACCATTTACAATGAGCAGTTCTTC
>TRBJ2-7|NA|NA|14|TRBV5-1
CASSTLVQENEQYF
TGCGCCAGCAGCACCCTCGTCCAGGAGAACGAGCAGTACTTC
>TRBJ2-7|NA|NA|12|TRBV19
CASSLGQHEQYF
TGTGCCAGTAGTCTCGGACAGCACGAGCAGTACTTC
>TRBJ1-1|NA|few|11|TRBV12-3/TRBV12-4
CASSWDGEAFF
TGTGCCAGCAGCTGGGACGGTGAAGCTTTCTTT
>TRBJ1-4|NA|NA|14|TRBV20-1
CSARFPLGREKLFF
TGCAGTGCTAGATTCCCGCTGGGCCGGGAAAAACTGTTTTTT
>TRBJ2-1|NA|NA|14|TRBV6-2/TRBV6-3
CASNTGGPWDEQFF
TGTGCCAGCAATACCGGAGGGCCGTGGGATGAGCAGTTCTTC
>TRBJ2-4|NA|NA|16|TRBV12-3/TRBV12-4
CASSFRASVAKNIQYF
TGTGCCAGCAGTTTCAGGGCTAGCGTAGCCAAAAACATTCAGTACTTC